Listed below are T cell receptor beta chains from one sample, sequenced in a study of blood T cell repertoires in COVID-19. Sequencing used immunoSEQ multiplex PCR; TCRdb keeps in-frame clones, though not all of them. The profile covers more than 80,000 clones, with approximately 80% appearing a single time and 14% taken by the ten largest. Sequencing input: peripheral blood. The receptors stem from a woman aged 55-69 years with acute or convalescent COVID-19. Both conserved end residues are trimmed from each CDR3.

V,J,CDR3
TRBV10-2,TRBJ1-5,ASSENRARQPQH
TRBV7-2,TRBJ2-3,ASRGVAGGQSDTQY
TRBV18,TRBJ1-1,ASSPYRDGTEAF
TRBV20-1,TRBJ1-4,SASIRGGEKLF
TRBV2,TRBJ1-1,ASSANTEAF
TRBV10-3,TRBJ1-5,AISESTGGSFQPQH
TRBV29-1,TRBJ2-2,SVRQGISGELF
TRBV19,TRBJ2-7,ASSLTGGHEQY
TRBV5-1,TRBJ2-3,ASSLDLAGIGTDTQY
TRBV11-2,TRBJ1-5,ASSLDAGGTGVQQPQH
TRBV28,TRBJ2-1,ASRPRGHTTYNEQF
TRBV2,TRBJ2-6,ASSDYRGYSGANVLT
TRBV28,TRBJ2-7,ASSLYRAGGTYEQY
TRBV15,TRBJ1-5,ATSRSSGQGAYIRNQPQH
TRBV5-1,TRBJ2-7,ASSANAPAYEQY
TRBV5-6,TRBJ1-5,ASSVGGVSNQPQH
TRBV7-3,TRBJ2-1,ASSLHRGLVGAGEQF
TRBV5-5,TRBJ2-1,ASSSRTLLPQF
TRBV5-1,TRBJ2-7,ASSSGLVLGGYEQY
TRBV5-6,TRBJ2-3,ASSLTASGGEKQY
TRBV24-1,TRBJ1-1,ATSETQTGLTEAF
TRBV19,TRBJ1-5,ASLGQLGNQPQH
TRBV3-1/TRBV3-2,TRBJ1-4,ASSQTGTTNEKLF
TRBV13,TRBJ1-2,ASSGPGGDSYGYT
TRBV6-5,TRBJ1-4,ASSRQGASEKLF
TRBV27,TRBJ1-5,AITGVNQPQH
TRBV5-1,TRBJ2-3,ASSPSGTGLTDTQY
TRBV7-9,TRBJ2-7,ASRDSLSYEQY
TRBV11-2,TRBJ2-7,ASTGTFPYEQY
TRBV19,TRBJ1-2,ASAGPSGERDYGYT
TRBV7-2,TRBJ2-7,ASSSPTSLSYEQY
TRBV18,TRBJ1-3,ASSPSGSSGNTIY
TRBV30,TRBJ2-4,AWRTGSGQY
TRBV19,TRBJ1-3,ASSIRGAGNTIY
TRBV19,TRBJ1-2,ASKGGTGGRYGYT
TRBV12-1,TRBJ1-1,ASSVRAHMNTEAF
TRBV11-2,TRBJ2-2,ASSPPGGGDTGELF
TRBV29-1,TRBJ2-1,SVPSSQVQF
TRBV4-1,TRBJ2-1,ASRQDPGGSYNEQF
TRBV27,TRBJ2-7,ASTLRHRALYEQY
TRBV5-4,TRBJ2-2,ASRTQTSGKATGELF
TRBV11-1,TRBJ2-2,ASRSGGSNTGELF
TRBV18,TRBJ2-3,ASSPSPGEEAGGLTDTQY
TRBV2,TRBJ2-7,ASSDDNSYEQY
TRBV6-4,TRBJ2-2,ASRQDRNTGELF
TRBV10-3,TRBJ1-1,ATTSGGDNTEAF
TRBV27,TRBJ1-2,ASSPLTGELGYT
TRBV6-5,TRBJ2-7,ASTRAVPSYEQY
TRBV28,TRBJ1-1,ASSLTQESEAF
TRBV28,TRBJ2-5,ASRTSGETQY
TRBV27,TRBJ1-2,ASSSLGQGENYGYT
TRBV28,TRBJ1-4,ASSTPGGSEKLF
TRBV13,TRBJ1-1,ASRGWGDTEAF
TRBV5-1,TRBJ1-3,ASSQESTGSNSGNTIY
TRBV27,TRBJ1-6,ASSLGRMAYNSPLH
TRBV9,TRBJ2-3,ASSVGPGGPTDTQY
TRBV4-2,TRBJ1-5,ASSVAGPDQPQH
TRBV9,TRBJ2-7,ASSVGATTLQEQY
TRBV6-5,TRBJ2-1,ASGADREHNEQF
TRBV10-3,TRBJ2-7,ATRPGGETYEQY